What follows are 27 T cell receptor beta chains derived from one specimen sequenced in a study of blood T cells in healthy people across ages. A sample-barcoded 5' primer and a J-beta primer mix were used in a second PCR of about 6 to 12 cycles. TCRdb reprocessed the 5' RACE reads via MiXCR and lists one record per CDR3 protein. There are some 1.1 million distinct CDR3 sequences in the sample; 35% to 40% occur only once, and 13% lies in the top ten. Sample: blood. Every receptor here comes from a man between 18 and 29 years old in good health.

This clonotype has more than one count but fewer than ten. V is TRBV7-8 and J is TRBJ2-7; a possible D gene is TRBD1 (5 bases). Germline V lookup: CDR1 SGHVS, CDR2 FQNEAQ. Trimming left V 5 bases short and J 2 bases short, with 16 bases between. The CDR3 has 15 amino acids. CDR3 nucleotides: TGTGCCAGCAGCGTACAGGAACCCTCCACCTACGAGCAGTACTTC. It is translated as CASSVQEPSTYEQYF.

This clonotype was observed a few times. This chain uses TRBV6-1 with TRBJ1-2; D not certain. Germline assignment: CDR1 MNHNS and CDR2 SASEGT. V was pared by 3 bases and J by 8 bases, with 10 bases between. The CDR3 is 12 amino acids. CDR3 nucleotide sequence: TGTGCCAGCAGTGAGTACATGGACGGCTACACCTTC. Encoded protein: CASSEYMDGYTF.

The chain is built from TRBV25-1 and TRBJ1-1; 7 nucleotides line up with TRBD1. The germline CDR1 and CDR2 sequences are MGHDK and SYGVNS. Trimming removed 5 bases from V and 0 bases from J; junction bases left unmatched: 9. The length of the CDR3 is 16 residues. The CDR3 DNA reads TGTGCCAGCAGTAGACCCGGGACAGCTCTGAACACTGAAGCTTTCTTT. Protein: CASSRPGTALNTEAFF.

The V and J genes are TRBV4-1 and TRBJ2-1; D gene uncertain. V shed 1 base and J shed 0 bases, with 10 bases lying between them. The V gene's germline CDR1 is MGHRA and CDR2 YSYEKL. This CDR3 has 16 amino acids. The CDR3 DNA reads as TGCGCCAGCAGCCAAGCCCACGTAAGCTCCTACAATGAGCAGTTCTTC. Translation gives CASSQAHVSSYNEQFF.

The chain employs TRBV21-1 and TRBJ2-3. TRBV21-1 is tagged as a pseudogene. CDR3 length equals 13 residues. CDR3 sequence: CASRKGTSNTQYF. Here the CDR3 DNA reads TGTGCCAGCAGAAAGGGAACCAGCAATACGCAGTATTTT.

As regards this clonotype: Compared with germline, one end of the junction differs, possibly owing to a read error. The J gene is TRBJ1-2, the V gene TRBV4-1; maybe TRBD1 (5 bases). The CDR3 sequence is 12 residues long. Germline CDR1 reads MGHRA; CDR2 reads YSYEKL. The CDR3 loop reads CASSPVGHGYTF. The CDR3 DNA follows: TGCGCCAGTAGCCCGGTTGGACACGGCTACACCTTC.

In its sample, this clonotype was seen many times. This CDR3 is CASSPGQGETQYF. CDR3 nucleotide sequence: TGTGCCAGCAGCCCGGGACAGGGAGAGACCCAGTACTTC. V gene TRBV6-6 combines with J gene TRBJ2-5, with TRBD1 matching 9 bases. J gave up 4 bases and V 6 bases, and 3 bases lay outside the gene matches. Germline CDR1 and CDR2: MNHNY and SVGAGI (reference sequence). CDR3 length: 13 residues.

This clonotype was counted a few times. V is TRBV15 and J is TRBJ2-5; D uncertain. This CDR3 region has 14 residues. Germline V gene lookup returns CDR1 LNHNV and CDR2 YYDKDF (reference sequence). V was clipped by 3 bases and J by 1 base, with 9 bases between them. The CDR3 nucleotides are TGTGCCACCAGCAGGAAGGGTTTCCAAGAGACCCAGTACTTC. This encodes CATSRKGFQETQYF.

This chain uses TRBV6-2 or TRBV6-3 with TRBJ2-3, with D tentatively TRBD1 (6 bases). The CDR3 is made up of 12 amino acids. The V end lost 5 bases, the J end lost 9 bases, and 12 bases lay between the germline ends. Looked up from germline, CDR1 is MNHEY and CDR2 is SVGEGT. The CDR3, as DNA: TGTGCCAGCAGTCGGGACATCGGGACGCAGTATTTT. Residues: CASSRDIGTQYF.

V usage is TRBV12-3 or TRBV12-4 and J usage is TRBJ2-2; D not resolved. The CDR3 extends over 14 amino acids. The V end was cut by 7 bases, the J end by 1 base, with 10 bases between. The DNA for the CDR3 is TGTGCCAGCATCGCGACGCGGAACACCGGGGAGCTGTTTTTT. Residues: CASIATRNTGELFF.

The chain has TRBV6-5 and TRBJ1-2; a weak D match, TRBD1 (5 bases). Germline-derived CDR1 and CDR2 are MNHEY and SVGAGI. V lost 8 bases to trimming and J lost 2 bases, with 15 bases between them. This CDR3 region has 14 residues. CDR3 coding DNA: TGTGCCAGCGGAATGGGACCGGGGAACTATGGCTACACCTTC. Translated: CASGMGPGNYGYTF.

The chain links TRBV29-1 to TRBJ2-5; D could derive from TRBD1 or TRBD2 (5 bases each). Germline CDR1 reads SQVTM; CDR2 reads ANQGSEA. The CDR3 extends over 13 amino acids. The ends were cut back, 4 bases at V and 1 base at J, with 10 bases in the middle. The chain's CDR3 is CSVAHGTQETQYF. CDR3 sequence (DNA): TGCAGCGTTGCCCACGGGACCCAAGAGACCCAGTACTTC.

The sample holds a few counts of this clonotype. This chain's CDR3 is CASSSRDTVNEQFF. CDR3 bases: TGTGCCAGCAGCAGCCGGGACACAGTCAATGAGCAGTTCTTC. V and J are TRBV9 and TRBJ2-1, with TRBD1 as a possible D gene (6 bases). Deletions cut 4 bases from V and 6 bases from J, with 14 bases between. CDR3 length: 14 residues. Germline V gives CDR1 SGDLS, CDR2 YYNGEE.

There are a few counts of this clonotype. The chain combines TRBV9 with TRBJ1-2, with D possibly matching TRBD1 (5 bases). Germline assignment: CDR1 SGDLS and CDR2 YYNGEE. This CDR3 spans 14 amino acids. The V gene lost 5 bases and the J gene lost 2 bases, with 13 bases spanning the gap. The CDR3 spells CASRSGNINYGYTF. CDR3 coding DNA: TGTGCCAGCAGGTCAGGGAATATCAACTATGGCTACACCTTC.

This chain links TRBV27 with TRBJ2-3, with 7 bases fitting TRBD1. Germline CDR1 and CDR2: MNHEY and SMNVEV (reference sequence). With 4 bases clipped from V and 3 bases from J, the junction kept 7 bases outside the gene matches. The CDR3 has 15 residues. The CDR3 bases are TGTGCCAGCAGTTCGTCCTTCAGGGGGACAGATACGCAGTATTTT. Translating gives CASSSSFRGTDTQYF.

The V call is TRBV12-3 or TRBV12-4, the J call TRBJ2-7; D is possibly TRBD1 (5 bases). This CDR3 is 15 amino acids long. V was clipped by 5 bases and J by 0 bases, with 14 bases between them. This CDR3 is CASSIQAGRSYEQYF. CDR3 DNA sequence: TGTGCCAGCAGTATACAGGCCGGGCGCTCCTACGAGCAGTACTTC.

The chain carries TRBV3-1 and TRBJ2-2; possible D gene TRBD2, 6 bases. The CDR3 is 15 residues long. Trimming cost V 3 bases and J 1 base, with 9 bases left between them. Germline CDR1 LGHDT, CDR2 YNNKEL (reference sequence). The CDR3 nucleotides read TGTGCCAGCAGCCAGGGGGGATGGAACACCGGGGAGCTGTTTTTT. Residues: CASSQGGWNTGELFF.

The gene calls are TRBV7-9 and TRBJ1-5, with a tentative D call TRBD1 (5 bases). Deletions cut 0 bases from V and 0 bases from J, with 9 bases between. The CDR3 loop spans 16 amino acids. CDR1 is SEHNR and CDR2 is FQNEAQ in the germline V gene (reference sequence). The CDR3 here is CASSLATGLSNQPQHF. In DNA, the CDR3 is TGTGCCAGCAGCTTAGCCACAGGTCTTAGCAATCAGCCCCAGCATTTT.

This clonotype was seen a handful of times. CDR3 DNA: TGTGCCAGCAGCTTTCAGAGGCAAGAGACCCAGTACTTC. Its protein is CASSFQRQETQYF. This chain uses TRBV7-2 with TRBJ2-5; no reliable D call. The V end was cut by 3 bases, the J end by 2 bases, with 7 bases between. The CDR3 loop spans 13 amino acids. Germline CDR1 and CDR2: SGHTA and FQGNSA. The full variable domain, with the rest looked up from reference TRBV7-2 and TRBJ2-5, is GAGVSQSPSNKVTEKGKDVELRCDPISGHTALYWYRQSLGQGLEFLIYFQGNSAPDKSGLPSDRFSAERTGGSVSTLTIQRTQQEDSAVYLCASSFQRQETQYFGPGTRLLVL.

The V gene is TRBV20-1, the J gene TRBJ2-2; tentatively, D is TRBD2 (5 bases). CDR1 is DFQATT, CDR2 SNEGSKA, per germline (reference sequence). The CDR3 runs 15 residues. Trimming took off 5 bases at V and 0 bases at J, with 13 bases between the two ends. In DNA, the CDR3 is TGCAGTGCTGGGCGGGCGAGCGCGAACACCGGGGAGCTGTTTTTT. Residues: CSAGRASANTGELFF.

This clonotype was picked up a small number of times. The chain couples TRBV3-1 to TRBJ1-4, with unresolved D. Germline CDR1 LGHDT, CDR2 YNNKEL (reference sequence). The CDR3 extends over 16 amino acids. V gave up 1 base and J gave up 7 bases, with 16 bases separating them. CDR3 nucleotide sequence: TGTGCCAGCAGCCAAGGTGCAGCCCGTGAGGGTGAAAAACTGTTTTTT. It yields the protein CASSQGAAREGEKLFF.

The V call is TRBV12-3 or TRBV12-4, the J call TRBJ1-2; D not resolved. V lost 6 bases and J 5 bases, leaving 13 bases between the germline ends. This CDR3 contains 13 residues. CDR3 loop: CASSPTTDYGYTF. DNA of the CDR3: TGTGCCAGCAGCCCGACAACGGATTATGGCTACACCTTC.

This clonotype was detected only a few times. This chain uses TRBV4-3 with TRBJ2-5; D unresolved. This CDR3 contains 16 residues. Between the trimmed V and J ends, which lost 1 base and 2 bases, there was a span of 14 bases. The germline V gene encodes CDR1 LGHNA and CDR2 YSLEER. CDR3 sequence reads: CASSQVRASVQETQYF. The CDR3 region has the DNA TGCGCCAGCAGCCAAGTCCGGGCTAGTGTACAAGAGACCCAGTACTTC.

The J gene is TRBJ2-4, the V gene TRBV27; 10 bases align to TRBD1. Per the germline V gene, CDR1 is MNHEY and CDR2 is SMNVEV (reference sequence). With V trimmed by 7 bases and J by 13 bases, 13 bases remained unmatched. This CDR3 comprises 14 residues. CDR3 sequence: CASKRQGAHYKQYF. The DNA for the CDR3 is TGTGCCAGCAAGAGACAGGGGGCTCACTACAAGCAGTACTTC.

This clonotype was counted between two and nine times. The chain recombines TRBV20-1 with TRBJ2-1; D gene unclear. Germline V gives CDR1 DFQATT, CDR2 SNEGSKA (reference sequence). The CDR3 covers 14 residues. V lost 0 bases and J lost 2, with 8 bases in between. The CDR3 is CSARDKVTYNEQFF. CDR3 bases: TGCAGTGCTAGAGATAAGGTAACCTACAATGAGCAGTTCTTC.

This clonotype came up a few times. The rearrangement uses TRBV20-1 and TRBJ1-2; possibly TRBD1 for D (5 bases). The CDR3 is 15 amino acids. Germline CDR1 reads DFQATT; CDR2 reads SNEGSKA (reference sequence). Trimming stripped 1 base from V and 6 bases from J, with 18 bases between. CDR3 loop: CSARAYGGGYDGYTF. The DNA of the CDR3 is TGCAGTGCTAGAGCCTACGGGGGAGGTTATGATGGCTACACCTTC.

This clonotype showed up many times. The V call is TRBV12-3 or TRBV12-4, the J call TRBJ2-3; no definite D call. Between the trimmed V and J ends, which lost 6 bases and 5 bases, there was a span of 18 bases. The CDR3 consists of 15 residues. The CDR3 DNA sequence: TGTGCCAGCAGCCGTTCAGGCCGGCATGGAGATACGCAGTATTTT. Amino acid sequence: CASSRSGRHGDTQYF.